Listed below are T cell receptor beta chains from one sample, sequenced in a study of cytomegalovirus exposure and HLA in healthy donors. Libraries were prepared by immunoSEQ multiplex PCR; TCRdb keeps only in-frame clonotypes and omits some of them. This table holds more than 150,000 clones, roughly 74% found once. Sequencing input: PBMCs. These receptors came from a woman in her 30s in good health and CMV-seropositive. The CDR3 runs from the conserved cysteine through the conserved F or W.

CDR3: CASSRGDQPQHF
J: TRBJ1-5
V: TRBV6-5

CDR3: CASSQFWKDRGREQPQHF
J: TRBJ1-5
V: TRBV4-1

CDR3: CASSPRTSGNYEQYF
J: TRBJ2-7
V: TRBV5-1

CDR3: CASRPPRGEREQFF
J: TRBJ2-1
V: TRBV7-9

CDR3: CASSFGGNTEAFF
J: TRBJ1-1
V: TRBV27

CDR3: CATPEGAGNTIYF
J: TRBJ1-3
V: TRBV2

CDR3: CASSLGGTSGGWATDTQYF
J: TRBJ2-3
V: TRBV7-2

CDR3: CASSSSPYEQYF
J: TRBJ2-7
V: TRBV7-6

CDR3: CASSLVRGGAFF
J: TRBJ1-1
V: TRBV7-2

CDR3: CASSPLDRAIDYGYTF
J: TRBJ1-2
V: TRBV18

CDR3: CASRYGTVAYEQYF
J: TRBJ2-7
V: TRBV28

CDR3: CASSPEGQGAYGYTF
J: TRBJ1-2
V: TRBV27

CDR3: CASSVQGNSGNTIYF
J: TRBJ1-3
V: TRBV18

CDR3: CASSLGQGSGYEQYF
J: TRBJ2-7
V: TRBV5-6

CDR3: CASSPRAGVTYQETQYF
J: TRBJ2-5
V: TRBV21-1

CDR3: CASSQGSRGGGETQYF
J: TRBJ2-5
V: TRBV4-3

CDR3: CASSPQPGQGFEQYF
J: TRBJ2-7
V: TRBV5-1

CDR3: CASSLGQRETNEKLFF
J: TRBJ1-4
V: TRBV7-9

CDR3: CASSLGPSQETQYF
J: TRBJ2-5
V: TRBV7-9

CDR3: CATSRDGGFEQYF
J: TRBJ2-7
V: TRBV15

CDR3: CASSEYGGAYEQYF
J: TRBJ2-7
V: TRBV25-1

CDR3: CATFSGQGRPYTF
J: TRBJ1-2
V: TRBV28

CDR3: CASSLDVRANYGYTF
J: TRBJ1-2
V: TRBV27

CDR3: CASSQNSYEQYF
J: TRBJ2-7
V: TRBV7-9

CDR3: CASGTGRTSTDTQYF
J: TRBJ2-3
V: TRBV12-5

CDR3: CASSELGRNQETQYF
J: TRBJ2-5
V: TRBV6-1

CDR3: CASSLAPQGGNSPLHF
J: TRBJ1-6
V: TRBV5-5

CDR3: CASSSIPRQGKETQYF
J: TRBJ2-5
V: TRBV7-8

CDR3: CASSPQQGYSTYEQYF
J: .
V: TRBV13

CDR3: CASSHIQGNEQYF
J: TRBJ2-7
V: TRBV4-1

CDR3: CASSLRSDEQYF
J: TRBJ2-7
V: TRBV13

CDR3: CASSLFTSEETQYF
J: TRBJ2-5
V: TRBV9

CDR3: CASSPRQSIQNGELFF
J: TRBJ2-2
V: TRBV7-2

CDR3: CASSIDTGGIRPRYGYTF
J: TRBJ1-2
V: TRBV19

CDR3: CASSLIGLAGGQETQYF
J: TRBJ2-5
V: TRBV5-4

CDR3: CASSSGQGAFGNTIYF
J: TRBJ1-3
V: TRBV9

CDR3: CASKGRGQDYGYTF
J: TRBJ1-2
V: TRBV10-3

CDR3: CASSLVANTEAFF
J: TRBJ1-1
V: TRBV11-3

CDR3: CASSIQGMGSPLHF
J: TRBJ1-6
V: TRBV6-1

CDR3: CASSSFPKGYGYTF
J: TRBJ1-2
V: TRBV6-5

CDR3: CASSLSGGSTEAFF
J: TRBJ1-1
V: TRBV27